This entry lists 23 T cell receptor beta chains sequenced from one sample in a study of blood T cells in healthy people across ages. Sample-barcoded 5' priming and a J-beta primer mix drove a second PCR of about 6 to 12 cycles. TCRdb used MiXCR to reprocess the 5' RACE reads, holding one entry per CDR3 protein. The table has hundreds of thousands of distinct CDR3 sequences, roughly 46% seen once. Sample: blood. The source is a man aged 80 or over in good health.

The chain carries TRBV29-1 and TRBJ2-3; D is undetermined. The V end lost 5 bases, the J end lost 0 bases, and 9 bases lay between the germline ends. This CDR3 region has 13 residues. Germline CDR1 is SQVTM and CDR2 is ANQGSEA. CDR3 residues: CSVITPSTDTQYF. CDR3 nucleotides: TGCAGCGTTATTACACCTAGCACAGATACGCAGTATTTT.

The genes are TRBV6-5 and TRBJ2-7; 8 bases align to TRBD1. The CDR3 is made up of 14 amino acids. Germline V lookup: CDR1 MNHEY, CDR2 SVGAGI. The ends lost 6 bases at V and 5 bases at J; junction bases unmatched: 9. DNA of the CDR3: TGTGCCAGCAGCCTCGGACAGGGACGAGACGAGCAGTACTTC. It yields the protein CASSLGQGRDEQYF.

This clonotype showed up just once. The chain couples TRBV20-1 to TRBJ2-1; 8 nucleotides line up with TRBD2. The length of the CDR3 is 14 residues. The V segment lost 4 bases and the J segment 8 bases; nucleotides outside the gene matches: 10. Germline V lookup: CDR1 DFQATT, CDR2 SNEGSKA (reference sequence). CDR3 bases: TGCAGTGCTATAGTCACGGGAGGGCCATATGAGCAGTTCTTC. Translation: CSAIVTGGPYEQFF.

This clonotype was counted only a few times. The chain uses TRBV4-2 and TRBJ2-5, with D hard to call. Germline V CDR1 and CDR2: LGHNA, YNFKEQ. This CDR3 spans 15 amino acids. V was clipped by 1 base and J by 3 bases, with 12 bases between them. The CDR3 sequence is CASSQGNRKEETQYF. CDR3 nucleotides: TGTGCCAGCAGCCAAGGGAATAGAAAGGAAGAGACCCAGTACTTC.

The chain joins TRBV5-5 to TRBJ1-1, with D uncertain. Trimming removed 0 bases at V and 8 bases at J, with 11 bases between. Per germline, CDR1 SGHKS and CDR2 YYEKEE (reference sequence). This CDR3 is built from 13 residues. CDR3 region: CASSLEPATEAFF. For the CDR3, the DNA is TGTGCCAGCAGCTTGGAGCCAGCCACCGAAGCTTTCTTT.

This clonotype was picked up one time. This chain joins TRBV11-3 and TRBJ2-4; 7 positions match TRBD2. Near its end, the DNA agrees better with TRBJ2-7, so the J call may be wrong. CDR3 length equals 14 residues. CDR1 SGHNT and CDR2 YENEEA come from the germline V gene. The CDR3 reads CASARRGREAEQYF. CDR3 bases: TGTGCCAGCGCTAGGCGAGGGAGGGAAGCCGAGCAGTACTTC.

Ten or more counts support this clonotype. V is TRBV7-2 and J is TRBJ2-7, with D perhaps matching TRBD2 (6 bases). V lost 0 bases and J lost 2, with 11 bases in between. The CDR3 covers 15 residues. The germline V gene has CDR1 SGHTA and CDR2 FQGNSA. The CDR3 nucleotides read TGTGCCAGCAGCTTAGCCGCTAGCGTAGCCTACGAGCAGTACTTC. It yields the protein CASSLAASVAYEQYF. Using reference TRBV7-2 and TRBJ2-7 for the parts outside the CDR3, the full variable domain is GAGVSQSPSNKVTEKGKDVELRCDPISGHTALYWYRQSLGQGLEFLIYFQGNSAPDKSGLPSDRFSAERTGGSVSTLTIQRTQQEDSAVYLCASSLAASVAYEQYFGPGTRLTVT.

The chain uses TRBV3-1 and TRBJ2-1; 9 bases are shared with TRBD1. Trimming removed 0 bases from V and 3 bases from J; junction bases left unmatched: 12. The CDR3 totals 19 residues. Germline CDR1 LGHDT, CDR2 YNNKEL (reference sequence). The CDR3 bases are TGTGCCAGCAGCCAAGACGGGACAGGGCGCTTCCCCGGCTACAATGAGCAGTTCTTC. This translates into CASSQDGTGRFPGYNEQFF.

The chain is built from TRBV7-8 and TRBJ2-6; D not resolved. Between the trimmed V and J ends, which lost 5 bases and 0 bases, there was a span of 11 bases. The CDR3 is 16 residues long. Germline assignment: CDR1 SGHVS and CDR2 FQNEAQ. The chain's CDR3 is CASSVGPFSGANVLTF. In DNA form, the CDR3 reads TGTGCCAGCAGCGTAGGACCCTTCTCTGGGGCCAACGTCCTGACTTTC.

In regard to this clonotype: An end of the junction differs from the germline gene, which may be a read error. The chain joins TRBV12-3 or TRBV12-4 to TRBJ2-7, with D maybe TRBD1 (6 bases). Gene TRBJ2-5 matches the end of the DNA better, so the J call may be wrong. This CDR3 has 14 residues. In nucleotides, the CDR3 is TGTGCCAACAGTTTAAGTCAGGGGATGAAGACCCAGTACTTC. This sequence encodes CANSLSQGMKTQYF.

As DNA, the CDR3 is TGTGCCAGCAGCCGGACAGGGGGGCCAACTAATGAAAAACTGTTTTTT. Translated, it gives CASSRTGGPTNEKLFF. The V gene is TRBV7-8, the J gene TRBJ1-4; TRBD1 matches 10 bases. Germline loops: CDR1 SGHVS, CDR2 FQNEAQ. V lost 5 bases and J lost 0; bases outside the gene matches: 3. The length of the CDR3 is 16 residues.

This clonotype was recorded a few times. The chain is built from TRBV12-3 or TRBV12-4 and TRBJ2-7; D is uncertain. The CDR3 spans 13 residues. Trimming cost V 2 bases and J 4 bases, with 9 bases left between them. Here the CDR3 DNA reads TGTGCCAGCAGTTTATCCGCGGATTACGAGCAGTACTTC. It encodes CASSLSADYEQYF.

This clonotype was recorded once. The V gene is TRBV20-1, the J gene TRBJ2-3; D not certain. This CDR3 has 15 residues. V shed 0 bases and J shed 0 bases, with 10 bases lying between them. Germline values: CDR1 DFQATT, CDR2 SNEGSKA (reference sequence). CDR3 amino acids: CSARDTSPSTDTQYF. In nucleotides, the CDR3 is TGCAGTGCTAGAGATACCAGTCCTAGCACAGATACGCAGTATTTT.

The V gene is TRBV27, the J gene TRBJ2-2; perhaps TRBD2 as D (5 bases). The CDR3 has 16 amino acids. Looked up from germline, CDR1 is MNHEY and CDR2 is SMNVEV (reference sequence). Trimming removed 6 bases from V and 5 bases from J, with 19 bases in between. Here the CDR3 reads CASSRLDSPQTGELFF. CDR3 sequence (DNA): TGTGCCAGCAGCCGGTTGGACTCTCCTCAAACCGGGGAGCTGTTTTTT.

This clonotype was recorded a few times. The chain links TRBV7-2 to TRBJ2-1; TRBD2 might be the D (6 bases). The V gene lost 5 bases and the J gene lost 0 bases, with 14 bases spanning the gap. Germline V gene sequence: CDR1 SGHTA, CDR2 FQGNSA. This CDR3 is built from 16 residues. CDR3 nucleotides: TGTGCCAGCAGCAAGGGGACTTCTCGCTCCTACAATGAGCAGTTCTTC. Translation gives CASSKGTSRSYNEQFF. Full variable domain (remainder filled in from reference TRBV7-2 and TRBJ2-1): GAGVSQSPSNKVTEKGKDVELRCDPISGHTALYWYRQSLGQGLEFLIYFQGNSAPDKSGLPSDRFSAERTGGSVSTLTIQRTQQEDSAVYLCASSKGTSRSYNEQFFGPGTRLTVL.

The rearrangement uses TRBV4-2 and TRBJ1-2, with D perhaps TRBD1 (5 bases). The V and J ends lost 4 bases and 8 bases respectively, with 23 bases between them. The CDR3 runs 16 residues. CDR1 is LGHNA, CDR2 YNFKEQ, per germline. The CDR3 region is CASSRGPGPEDWGYTF. In DNA, the CDR3 is TGTGCCAGCAGCCGAGGACCGGGACCCGAGGATTGGGGCTACACCTTC.

This clonotype has a handful of counts. The rearrangement uses TRBV5-1 and TRBJ2-3; D gene uncertain. The CDR3 consists of 14 residues. The V gene lost 0 bases and the J gene lost 5 bases, with 10 bases spanning the gap. Germline-derived CDR1 and CDR2 are SGHRS and YFSETQ. CDR3 DNA sequence: TGCGCCAGCAGCTTGGCCTCGGCCCGAGATACGCAGTATTTT. Translating gives CASSLASARDTQYF.

Written as DNA, the CDR3 is TGTGCCAGCAGCCGTTCGGACAGGGGCGCTGAAGCTTTCTTT. Translation gives CASSRSDRGAEAFF. V usage is TRBV3-1 and J usage is TRBJ1-1; 9 nucleotides match TRBD1. The CDR3 loop spans 14 amino acids. The germline V gene encodes CDR1 LGHDT and CDR2 YNNKEL (reference sequence). V was pared by 4 bases and J by 6 bases, with 6 bases of the junction left unmatched.

The V call is TRBV28, the J call TRBJ2-7; 16 bases fit TRBD2. The germline gives CDR1 MDHEN, CDR2 SYDVKM. The CDR3 sequence is 17 residues long. The trim removed 5 bases at V and 2 bases at J, leaving 6 bases unmatched. CDR3 DNA sequence: TGTGCCAGCAGTCCGGGACTAGCGGGAGGGCTAACCTACGAGCAGTACTTC. This codes for CASSPGLAGGLTYEQYF.

This chain uses TRBV7-2 with TRBJ2-6, with TRBD1 matching over 7 bases. This CDR3 contains 18 residues. The junction had 12 bases not matched to a gene; V was cut back by 4 bases and J by 3 bases. From germline, CDR1 is SGHTA and CDR2 FQGNSA. CDR3 sequence (DNA): TGTGCCAGCAGCTCCCGGACAGGTGGACCCCTTGGGGCCAACGTCCTGACTTTC. Protein: CASSSRTGGPLGANVLTF.

In DNA, the CDR3 is TGTGCCAGCAGCAAAGACATTCGCGGAGAGACCCAGTACTTC. This encodes CASSKDIRGETQYF. The chain has TRBV21-1 and TRBJ2-5. TRBV21-1 is annotated as a pseudogene. The length of the CDR3 is 14 residues.

V gene TRBV9 combines with J gene TRBJ2-2; maybe TRBD2 (6 bases). The germline CDR1 and CDR2 sequences are SGDLS and YYNGEE. The CDR3 sequence is 15 residues long. V was shortened by 0 bases and J by 0 bases, with 6 bases between the two germline ends. This chain's CDR3 is CASSVGLANTGELFF. For the CDR3, the DNA is TGTGCCAGCAGCGTAGGACTAGCGAACACCGGGGAGCTGTTTTTT. The full variable domain, with the rest looked up from reference TRBV9 and TRBJ2-2, is DSGVTQTPKHLITATGQRVTLRCSPRSGDLSVYWYQQSLDQGLQFLIQYYNGEERAKGNILERFSAQQFPDLHSELNLSSLELGDSALYFCASSVGLANTGELFFGEGSRLTVL.

The V and J genes are TRBV27 and TRBJ2-7; 10 positions match TRBD2. The germline V gene has CDR1 MNHEY and CDR2 SMNVEV (reference sequence). V lost 8 bases, J lost 1 base, and 20 bases stayed unmatched. The CDR3 sequence is 19 residues long. The CDR3 DNA is TGTGCCAGCGAAAGACATCGAGGCGCTAGCGGGAGCTTTTCCTACGAGCAGTACTTC. Encoded protein: CASERHRGASGSFSYEQYF.